Listed below are T cell receptor beta chains from one sample, sequenced in a study of cytomegalovirus exposure and HLA in healthy donors. Clones were read by immunoSEQ multiplex PCR, and TCRdb kept only the in-frame ones, dropping some. There are roughly 130,000 clones in the sample; roughly 75% occur only once, and roughly 5.5% lies in the top ten. The sequenced sample consisted of PBMCs. Source of these receptors: a man in his thirties or forties in good health and CMV-seronegative. CDR3s include the opening cysteine and the closing phenylalanine or tryptophan. The D gene is left open where the match is weak. Expanded clones get a size class; other rows say once, few or many, or leave the size out.

CDR3 DNA | CDR3 protein | clone size | V gene | D gene | J gene
TGCAGCGCACTTTACAGGCCTCCCTATGGCTACACCTTC | CSALYRPPYGYTF | . | TRBV29-1 | . | TRBJ1-2
TGTGCCAGCAGCTTAAGTGTCGGACTAGCGGGAGGGCGGGGCACCGGGGAGCTGTTTTTT | CASSLSVGLAGGRGTGELFF | . | TRBV7-3 | TRBD2 | TRBJ2-2
TGTGCCAGCAGAGACAACAGGGGGAAAGCTTTCTTT | CASRDNRGKAFF | . | TRBV6-5 | TRBD1 | TRBJ1-1
TGTGCCAGCAGCTTGGGGAGGGGAGATTCACCCCTCCACTTT | CASSLGRGDSPLHF | . | TRBV5-6 | . | TRBJ1-6
TGTGCCAGCAGCTTAGAGGGGAGGAGTAACTATGGCTACACCTTC | CASSLEGRSNYGYTF | . | TRBV7-8 | . | TRBJ1-2
TGCGCCAGCAGCTTGGCCCAAGGACAGGGATCGACGCAGTATTTT | CASSLAQGQGSTQYF | . | TRBV5-1 | TRBD1 | TRBJ2-3
TGTGCCAGCAGCCGGGGTTGGACAGTCCTCTCCGACGAGCAGTACTTC | CASSRGWTVLSDEQYF | few | TRBV5-6 | . | TRBJ2-7
TGTGCCAGTAAGGTCTCTAGCGGCCTAGATACGCAGTATTTT | CASKVSSGLDTQYF | . | TRBV19 | TRBD2 | TRBJ2-3
TGTGCCAGTAGTTTCATGAGACTTGGCAATCAGGGCTACACCTTC | CASSFMRLGNQGYTF | . | TRBV19 | . | TRBJ1-2
TGCAGCATCAGTTGGGGAGGACTAGCGGGGTCCTACGAGCAGTACTTC | CSISWGGLAGSYEQYF | . | TRBV29-1 | TRBD2 | TRBJ2-7
TGTGCCAGCCAGACGGGTGGGAGGTCCTACGAGCAGTACTTC | CASQTGGRSYEQYF | . | TRBV6-5 | . | TRBJ2-7
TGTGCCAGCAGCCCACTAGCGCCAAGCTCCTACGAGCAGTACTTC | CASSPLAPSSYEQYF | . | TRBV11-1 | TRBD2 | TRBJ2-7
TGTGCCAGCAGCTTACGGGGACTAACCTACGAGCAGTACTTC | CASSLRGLTYEQYF | few | TRBV7-2 | TRBD2 | TRBJ2-7
TGTGCCAGCAGTTATTACAGGGGCAAAGGCAATCAGCCCCAGCATTTT | CASSYYRGKGNQPQHF | . | TRBV6-6 | TRBD1 | TRBJ1-5
TGTGCCAGTAGGGACAGTTACTACAATGAGCAGTTCTTC | CASRDSYYNEQFF | . | TRBV19 | . | TRBJ2-1
TGTGCCAGCAGCTTAGGAGGGGGCACTGAAGCTTTCTTT | CASSLGGGTEAFF | . | TRBV7-9 | . | TRBJ1-1
TGTGCCAGCAGTTTGGGCGGGAGGGCCTTAGAGACCCAGTACTTC | CASSLGGRALETQYF | few | TRBV28 | TRBD2 | TRBJ2-5
TGTGCCAGCAGTTTTCGTCTAGCGGGAAATGAGCAGTTCTTC | CASSFRLAGNEQFF | . | TRBV27 | TRBD2 | TRBJ2-1
TGTGCCATCAGTACCTCTATCAGCGTCCCCACAGATACGCAGTATTTT | CAISTSISVPTDTQYF | . | TRBV10-3 | . | TRBJ2-3
TGTGCCAGCACCTCCGGCCAGGGGGCAACCAATGAGCAGTTCTTC | CASTSGQGATNEQFF | . | TRBV7-9 | TRBD1 | TRBJ2-1
TGTGCCAGCAGCACGGACAGGGGGAGCTCTGGAAACACCATATATTTT | CASSTDRGSSGNTIYF | . | TRBV7-8 | TRBD1 | TRBJ1-3
TGTGCCAGCAGCTTACAGGGATTTAATGAAAAACTGTTTTTT | CASSLQGFNEKLFF | . | TRBV7-2 | . | TRBJ1-4
TGTGCCAGCAGCTTAGGAGTACCCTCCGACGAGCAGTACTTC | CASSLGVPSDEQYF | . | TRBV7-9 | . | TRBJ2-7
TGCGCCAGCAGCCAGACAGGGAGTCATGGCTACACCTTC | CASSQTGSHGYTF | few | TRBV4-1 | TRBD1 | TRBJ1-2
TGCGCCAGCAGCCGGGACAGTACCGATGAAAAACTGTTTTTT | CASSRDSTDEKLFF | . | TRBV5-1 | TRBD1 | TRBJ1-4
TGTGCCAGCAGTTACCAGACAGGGGGCGGTTATCAGCCCCAGCATTTT | CASSYQTGGGYQPQHF | . | TRBV6-6 | TRBD1 | TRBJ1-5
TGTGCCAGCAGCCGCCGACAGGGAGGCCAGCCCCAGCATTTT | CASSRRQGGQPQHF | . | TRBV27 | TRBD1 | TRBJ1-5
TGTGCCAGCAGTATACAGGGAAACAATCAGCCCCAGCATTTT | CASSIQGNNQPQHF | . | TRBV2 | . | TRBJ1-5
TGTGCCAGCAGTTACCACGGGACTAGCGGGAGTGGTACGCAGTATTTT | CASSYHGTSGSGTQYF | . | TRBV6-5 | TRBD2 | TRBJ2-3
TGTGCCAGCAGCTCCCAGGGCGGTTATGGGAAAGAGACCCAGTACTTC | CASSSQGGYGKETQYF | once | TRBV11-2 | . | TRBJ2-5
TGTGCCAGAGAGGGGGGGGCCCGATTTCGAGATACGCAGTATTTT | CAREGGARFRDTQYF | few | TRBV5-3 | . | TRBJ2-3
TGTGCCACCCTGAGACAGGGATCCCCTGAAGCTTTCTTT | CATLRQGSPEAFF | . | TRBV15 | TRBD1 | TRBJ1-1
TGCGCCAGCAGCTTTGGAGGTTACAACTCTGGAAACACCATATATTTT | CASSFGGYNSGNTIYF | . | TRBV5-1 | . | TRBJ1-3
TGTGCCACCAGCCGAGGTTCGGACAGGGGGGATAATAACTATGGCTACACCTTC | CATSRGSDRGDNNYGYTF | . | TRBV15 | TRBD1 | TRBJ1-2
TGTGCCAGCAGAATGACAGGGTTCGCCGGGGAGCTGTTTTTT | CASRMTGFAGELFF | . | TRBV25-1 | TRBD1 | TRBJ2-2
TGTGCCAGCAGCCAAGCCCCCCACAAGCGGGGCACAGATACGCAGTATTTT | CASSQAPHKRGTDTQYF | . | TRBV14 | . | TRBJ2-3
TGTGCCAGCAGTGAAAGGAGGGTCCAAGAGACCCAGTACTTC | CASSERRVQETQYF | . | TRBV25-1 | . | TRBJ2-5
TGTGCCAGCAGTTACCGACTAGCTGGCACAGATACGCAGTATTTT | CASSYRLAGTDTQYF | . | TRBV6-5 | TRBD2 | TRBJ2-3
TGTGCCAGCAGTTACGAGGACTCCTCCTACGAGCAGTACTTC | CASSYEDSSYEQYF | . | TRBV6-6 | . | TRBJ2-7
TGTGCCAGTAGTACGGGACAGAATAATCAGCCCCAGCATTTT | CASSTGQNNQPQHF | . | TRBV19 | TRBD1 | TRBJ1-5
TGTGCCAGCATCCGGGACAAGAACACTGAAGCTTTCTTT | CASIRDKNTEAFF | . | TRBV6-1 | . | TRBJ1-1
TGTGCCAGCAGCTTAGTCGGGGACTATGGCTACACCTTC | CASSLVGDYGYTF | few | TRBV7-2 | . | TRBJ1-2
TGTGCCAGCAGCTTAGCCGGAGTTTCCTACGAGCAGTACTTC | CASSLAGVSYEQYF | . | TRBV7-8 | . | TRBJ2-7
TGTGCCAGCAGTGACTGGGACAGGGGTCACGAGCAGTACTTC | CASSDWDRGHEQYF | . | TRBV6-1 | TRBD1 | TRBJ2-7
TGTGCCAGCAGCCAACTGAACACCGGGGAGCTGTTTTTT | CASSQLNTGELFF | medium-sized | TRBV14 | . | TRBJ2-2
TGCACCAGCAGCCAAGAAGGGACTAGCGGGAGGCCATGGAACGAGCAGTACTTC | CTSSQEGTSGRPWNEQYF | . | TRBV1 | . | TRBJ2-7
TGTGCCAGCAGCTCCTACTACGAGCAGTACTTC | CASSSYYEQYF | few | TRBV4-2 | . | TRBJ2-7
TGCGCCAGCAGCTTTGAGGGGGCCGACACCGGGGAGCTGTTTTTT | CASSFEGADTGELFF | few | TRBV5-1 | TRBD1 | TRBJ2-2